The 20 T cell receptor beta chains presented below share a single source sample, sequenced in a study of patients and donors after allogeneic stem cell transplantation. Each CDR3 protein is one row after TCRdb ran MiXCR on the RT-PCR reads. The data contain 800,000 to 1,000,000 distinct CDR3 sequences, approximately 18% of them singletons. Sequencing was done on a sample of blood, either unsorted or a sorted T cell fraction (not recorded which). These receptors came from a human donor who was either an allogeneic HSCT recipient or a stem cell or donor lymphocyte infusion donor (not recorded which). It is not recorded whose cells these are; they may come from a transplant donor.

The chain carries TRBV20-1 and TRBJ1-3; D gene uncertain. The V end lost 6 bases, the J end lost 4 bases, and 16 bases lay between the germline ends. In germline, CDR1 is DFQATT, CDR2 SNEGSKA (reference sequence). This CDR3 is 14 amino acids long. This chain's CDR3 is CSAMDLRRGNTIYF. The CDR3 DNA is TGCAGTGCCATGGACCTAAGGAGAGGAAACACCATATATTTT.

The chain employs TRBV27 and TRBJ2-5, with D possibly called TRBD1 or TRBD2 (5 bases each). Trimming removed 4 bases at V and 5 bases at J, with 20 bases between. CDR3 size: 16 residues. Germline CDR1 reads MNHEY; CDR2 reads SMNVEV (reference sequence). The CDR3 nucleotides read TGTGCCAGCAGTTCCCACTCAGGGTCCAGGAGGGAGACCCAGTACTTC. Protein product: CASSSHSGSRRETQYF.

This clonotype has just a few counts. V usage is TRBV4-1 and J usage is TRBJ2-7; no clear D. The germline V gene has CDR1 MGHRA and CDR2 YSYEKL. CDR3 length: 13 amino acids. Trimming left V 6 bases short and J 4 bases short, with 13 bases between. The CDR3 loop reads CASSAVGAYEQYF. The CDR3 DNA is TGCGCCAGCAGTGCCGTGGGCGCGTACGAGCAGTACTTC.

This sequence joins TRBV6-5 and TRBJ1-2; possible D gene TRBD1, 5 bases. V was shortened by 0 bases and J by 0 bases, with 17 bases between the two germline ends. CDR1 and CDR2 from the germline V gene are MNHEY and SVGAGI. The CDR3 has 18 residues. CDR3 protein: CASSYSGRGVGSNYGYTF. Written as DNA, the CDR3 is TGTGCCAGCAGTTACTCGGGACGCGGGGTAGGGTCTAACTATGGCTACACCTTC.

This clonotype was counted only a few times. The J gene is TRBJ2-2, the V gene TRBV10-3, with 9 bases that match TRBD1. This CDR3 comprises 14 residues. Germline CDR1 and CDR2: ENHRY and SYGVKD. V shed 3 bases and J 9 bases; nucleotides not matched to a gene: 5. In nucleotides, the CDR3 is TGTGCCATCAGTGACAGACAGGGGGGCCGGGAGCTGTTTTTT. Its translation is CAISDRQGGRELFF.

In its sample, this clonotype was seen a few times. This rearrangement joins TRBV5-5 to TRBJ2-7, with a possible D match to TRBD2 (6 bases). Germline CDR1 reads SGHKS; CDR2 reads YYEKEE (reference sequence). This CDR3 has 13 residues. V was pared by 0 bases and J by 9 bases, with 13 bases between. The CDR3 loop is CASSLGLRGWQYF. Here the CDR3 DNA reads TGTGCCAGCAGCTTGGGACTTCGGGGGTGGCAGTACTTC.

The chain uses TRBV4-1 and TRBJ1-1; D might be TRBD1 (6 bases). This CDR3 comprises 17 residues. Trimming left V 4 bases short and J 0 bases short, with 18 bases between. Germline V gene sequence: CDR1 MGHRA, CDR2 YSYEKL. The CDR3 protein is CASSLQGIKNMNTEAFF. For the CDR3, the DNA is TGCGCCAGCAGCCTCCAGGGGATAAAGAACATGAACACTGAAGCTTTCTTT.

For the CDR3, the DNA is TGTGCCAGCAGTGAAGCGCTTCCTGGGACTAGCGGGAGAAATGAGCAGTTCTTC. Protein product: CASSEALPGTSGRNEQFF. The rearrangement links TRBV6-1 to TRBJ2-1; TRBD2 agrees at 14 bases. Germline trimming cut 0 bases from V and 7 bases from J; bases unmatched to any gene: 8. CDR1 is MNHNS, CDR2 SASEGT, per germline. CDR3 size: 18 residues.

The chain links TRBV29-1 to TRBJ2-5; D remains unclear. Germline values: CDR1 SQVTM, CDR2 ANQGSEA. The CDR3 extends over 12 amino acids. Trimming took 4 bases from V and 3 from J, leaving 9 bases between them. CDR3 bases: TGCAGCGTTGTCCCAGAGGAAGAGACCCAGTACTTC. The encoded protein is CSVVPEEETQYF.

This clonotype has a count of ten or more. The V gene is TRBV5-1, the J gene TRBJ2-3; D perhaps matches TRBD2 (5 bases). From germline, CDR1 is SGHRS and CDR2 YFSETQ. The CDR3 is made up of 14 amino acids. V lost 1 base, J lost 0 bases, and 6 bases lay in between. The CDR3 is CASSLRTSTDTQYF. Here the CDR3 DNA reads TGCGCCAGCAGCTTGAGGACTAGCACAGATACGCAGTATTTT.

In its sample, this clonotype was seen a few times. V is TRBV5-1 and J is TRBJ1-1; D remains unclear. V lost 4 bases, J lost 7 bases, and 17 bases lay in between. The CDR3 is 14 amino acids. Germline loops: CDR1 SGHRS, CDR2 YFSETQ. The chain's CDR3 is CASSEISGPLEAFF. For the CDR3, the DNA is TGCGCCAGCAGCGAAATCTCAGGACCACTTGAAGCTTTCTTT.

This chain links TRBV4-3 with TRBJ2-2, with 8 bases lining up with TRBD2. CDR1 LGHNA and CDR2 YSLEER come from the germline V gene. V was clipped by 0 bases and J by 6 bases; unmatched bases: 9. The CDR3 is made up of 17 amino acids. CDR3 DNA: TGCGCCAGCAGCCAAGAACTAGGACTAGCCTTTCCCGGGGAGCTGTTTTTT. It codes for CASSQELGLAFPGELFF.

The V gene is TRBV20-1, the J gene TRBJ2-5; no definite D call. The germline CDR1 and CDR2 sequences are DFQATT and SNEGSKA (reference sequence). The CDR3 is 14 residues long. V lost 0 bases, J lost 1 base, and 9 bases lay in between. This CDR3 is CSARDLSPQETQYF. The CDR3 bases are TGCAGTGCTAGAGATCTGAGCCCCCAAGAGACCCAGTACTTC.

At least ten counts were recorded for this clonotype. This CDR3 reads CASSPWTGELFF. The CDR3, as DNA: TGCGCCAGCTCGCCGTGGACCGGGGAGCTGTTTTTT. The V and J genes are TRBV4-1 and TRBJ2-2, with D uncertain. V was cut by 8 bases and J by 5 bases, with 9 bases left in between. CDR3 length: 12 residues. Germline-derived CDR1 and CDR2 are MGHRA and YSYEKL.

This clonotype was observed many times. The V call is TRBV12-3 or TRBV12-4, the J call TRBJ1-2; 8 bases are a match to TRBD1. The CDR3 runs 15 residues. The V gene end was trimmed by 1 base and the J gene end by 3 bases; junction bases not matched to a gene: 4. The CDR3 sequence is CASSLGTGSDYGYTF. The CDR3 coding sequence is TGTGCCAGCAGTTTAGGGACAGGGTCGGACTATGGCTACACCTTC.

This clonotype occurred a few times. The rearrangement joins TRBV12-3 or TRBV12-4 to TRBJ1-5; TRBD1 aligns across 7 bases. J lost 1 base, V lost 11 bases, and 20 bases had no gene match. The CDR3 runs to 18 residues. CDR3 nucleotide sequence: TGTGCCCACCAAGAGGGAGGGGGCGCGGATTGGAGCAATCAGCCCCAGCATTTT. It yields the protein CAHQEGGGADWSNQPQHF.

The rearrangement joins TRBV6-1 to TRBJ2-5; D is possibly TRBD1 (6 bases). The length of the CDR3 is 16 residues. V lost 6 bases and J 2 bases, leaving 19 bases between the germline ends. Germline CDR1 MNHNS, CDR2 SASEGT. CDR3 residues: CASRPHQGNRQETQYF. CDR3 DNA sequence: TGTGCCAGCAGGCCCCATCAGGGGAATCGGCAAGAGACCCAGTACTTC.

This sequence joins TRBV13 and TRBJ2-1; TRBD2 matches at 8 bases. Per the germline V gene, CDR1 is PRHDT and CDR2 is FYEKMQ (reference sequence). V lost 0 bases to trimming and J lost 4 bases; unmatched junction nucleotides: 8. CDR3 length: 17 amino acids. CDR3 sequence reads: CASSLGILAETYNEQFF. DNA of the CDR3: TGTGCCAGCAGCTTAGGGATACTAGCGGAGACTTACAATGAGCAGTTCTTC.

The V call is TRBV4-3, the J call TRBJ2-3; D might be TRBD2 (5 bases). This CDR3 has 16 residues. The V and J ends lost 0 bases and 5 bases respectively, with 15 bases between them. CDR1 LGHNA and CDR2 YSLEER come from the germline V gene. The DNA of the CDR3 is TGCGCCAGCAGCCAAGAATCGGCAGCCAGCGGAGATACGCAGTATTTT. This gives the protein CASSQESAASGDTQYF.

CDR3 in amino acids: CASSLFWDTEVATQYF. CDR3 in DNA: TGCGCCAGCTCCCTCTTCTGGGACACGGAAGTCGCTACGCAGTATTTT. The genes are TRBV5-1 and TRBJ2-3; a weak D match, TRBD1 (6 bases). The CDR3 runs 16 residues. Germline assignment: CDR1 SGHRS and CDR2 YFSETQ. V lost 7 bases and J 8 bases, leaving 26 bases between the germline ends.